Listed below are T cell receptor beta chains from one sample, sequenced in a study of response to subunit inactivated influenza vaccine. TCRdb re-derived calls from the RT-PCR reads in MiXCR, one entry per CDR3 protein. The data show about 520,000 distinct CDR3 sequences, around 25% seen once. The specimen was CD4+ T cells sorted from PBMCs, collected more than 4 days after vaccination. These receptors originate from a man aged 50-60 years who received an inactivated influenza vaccine. CDR3s leave out the opening cysteine and the closing phenylalanine or tryptophan. Fields, in order: CDR3 protein, J gene, V gene.

CDR3aa: ASRIQGRSSPLH
j_gene: TRBJ1-6
v_gene: TRBV7-2

CDR3aa: ATSDSGSPNYGYT
j_gene: TRBJ1-2
v_gene: TRBV24-1

CDR3aa: ATSDPWSYNEQF
j_gene: TRBJ2-1
v_gene: TRBV24-1

CDR3aa: ASSQGAGNYGYT
j_gene: TRBJ1-2
v_gene: TRBV3-1

CDR3aa: ASSFGAGGRNEQF
j_gene: TRBJ2-1
v_gene: TRBV28

CDR3aa: ASSFFSGGRVPETQY
j_gene: TRBJ2-5
v_gene: TRBV12-3/TRBV12-4

CDR3aa: SARGQGPSYEQY
j_gene: TRBJ2-7
v_gene: TRBV20-1

CDR3aa: SARRGGGADTQY
j_gene: TRBJ2-3
v_gene: TRBV29-1

CDR3aa: ASSYSGGTSGYT
j_gene: TRBJ1-2
v_gene: TRBV6-5

CDR3aa: SVRAGGRETQY
j_gene: TRBJ2-5
v_gene: TRBV29-1

CDR3aa: ASSQEVHSGTEAF
j_gene: TRBJ1-1
v_gene: TRBV4-1

CDR3aa: SARTVSTGELF
j_gene: TRBJ2-2
v_gene: TRBV20-1

CDR3aa: ASSLRTSGSYEQY
j_gene: TRBJ2-7
v_gene: TRBV5-1

CDR3aa: ASSLQGALRSEQY
j_gene: TRBJ2-7
v_gene: TRBV5-5

CDR3aa: ASSEIGQYETQY
j_gene: TRBJ2-5
v_gene: TRBV25-1

CDR3aa: ATSRVRGGTGIESPLH
j_gene: TRBJ1-6
v_gene: TRBV15

CDR3aa: ASSLGGGGTYNEQF
j_gene: TRBJ2-1
v_gene: TRBV12-3/TRBV12-4

CDR3aa: ASSSIAGGPDTQY
j_gene: TRBJ2-3
v_gene: TRBV7-9

CDR3aa: ASRLPSGSYNEQF
j_gene: TRBJ2-1
v_gene: TRBV7-2

CDR3aa: CSRVKSAGDRGQPQH
j_gene: TRBJ1-5
v_gene: TRBV20-1

CDR3aa: ASSPSGGRGAYNEQF
j_gene: TRBJ2-1
v_gene: TRBV18

CDR3aa: ATSRDRFSTDTQY
j_gene: TRBJ2-3
v_gene: TRBV15

CDR3aa: ATSDQTTGYWVNEQF
j_gene: TRBJ2-1
v_gene: TRBV24-1

CDR3aa: ASSLWGQDTEAF
j_gene: TRBJ1-1
v_gene: TRBV5-1

CDR3aa: AWGRGDYGYT
j_gene: TRBJ1-2
v_gene: TRBV30

CDR3aa: ASSLRPPVLSYNEQF
j_gene: TRBJ2-1
v_gene: TRBV13

CDR3aa: SAPPPFGSGIKRTDTQY
j_gene: TRBJ2-3
v_gene: TRBV20-1

CDR3aa: ASSYSRGHRGVNTEAF
j_gene: TRBJ1-1
v_gene: TRBV6-5

CDR3aa: ASRPTPSSYNEQF
j_gene: TRBJ2-1
v_gene: TRBV7-3

CDR3aa: ASSSSLGGKTQY
j_gene: TRBJ2-5
v_gene: TRBV7-2

CDR3aa: ASSPWVMNTEAF
j_gene: TRBJ1-1
v_gene: TRBV6-1

CDR3aa: ASSLNLAGLNTGELF
j_gene: TRBJ2-2
v_gene: TRBV11-2

CDR3aa: SARDLRNSGANVLT
j_gene: TRBJ2-6
v_gene: TRBV20-1

CDR3aa: ASRLSTGINEKLF
j_gene: TRBJ1-4
v_gene: TRBV6-1

CDR3aa: SAIDPASRAYEQY
j_gene: TRBJ2-7
v_gene: TRBV20-1

CDR3aa: ASSSQGRSVNGYT
j_gene: TRBJ1-2
v_gene: TRBV5-6

CDR3aa: SVPPRLDQETQY
j_gene: TRBJ2-5
v_gene: TRBV20-1

CDR3aa: ASSYPSRGLNHEQY
j_gene: TRBJ2-7
v_gene: TRBV6-2/TRBV6-3

CDR3aa: AISERMGETQY
j_gene: TRBJ2-5
v_gene: TRBV10-3

CDR3aa: SVESGVGAF
j_gene: TRBJ1-1
v_gene: TRBV29-1

CDR3aa: ASSSIGTNNEQF
j_gene: TRBJ2-1
v_gene: TRBV12-3/TRBV12-4

CDR3aa: ASSIGGPGNTIY
j_gene: TRBJ1-3
v_gene: TRBV5-1

CDR3aa: AWSVGIGGINQPQH
j_gene: TRBJ1-5
v_gene: TRBV30

CDR3aa: ASTPHGQNNEQF
j_gene: TRBJ2-1
v_gene: TRBV12-3/TRBV12-4

CDR3aa: ASSLDRDNQPQH
j_gene: TRBJ1-5
v_gene: TRBV7-2

CDR3aa: SAAIRGYT
j_gene: TRBJ1-2
v_gene: TRBV20-1

CDR3aa: ASSQGTGVGDTQY
j_gene: TRBJ2-3
v_gene: TRBV3-1

CDR3aa: ASSQEGTRNQPQH
j_gene: TRBJ1-5
v_gene: TRBV4-2